The sequence of this TCR beta chain was determined in a study of intratumoral heterogeneity in liver cancer. Looking at the study overall: Most patients were male, with a median age of around 66 years.

This clone was recorded only once. Profiling relied on immunoSEQ multiplex PCR, and the TCRdb table lists in-frame clones only, not all of them. The sample holds a few thousand clones, 71% seen once. Tumour samples came from separate, distinct regions of the hepatocellular carcinoma nodule. Early-stage hepatocellular carcinoma patients were treatment-naïve prior to resection. Sampled areas showed no macroscopic evidence of necrosis or hemorrhage. Specimen: tumor tissue, collected before any cancer treatment. The TCR sequence derives from an older woman with hepatocellular carcinoma.

Here the CDR3 reads CASSDAAGRGSYNEQFF. The CDR3 nucleotides are TGTGCCAGCAGCGACGCGGCGGGGCGAGGATCCTACAATGAGCAGTTCTTC. The chain combines TRBV13 with TRBJ2-1; possible D gene TRBD2, 6 bases. V lost 5 bases and J lost 1, with 18 bases in between. The CDR3 is 17 residues long. Germline CDR1 and CDR2: PRHDT and FYEKMQ (reference sequence). Full variable domain (remainder filled in from reference TRBV13 and TRBJ2-1): AAGVIQSPRHLIKEKRETATLKCYPIPRHDTVYWYQQGPGQDPQFLISFYEKMQSDKGSIPDRFSAQQFSDYHSELNMSSLELGDSALYFCASSDAAGRGSYNEQFFGPGTRLTVL.